This T cell receptor beta chain was sequenced for a study of CD8 T cells in ankylosing spondylitis. The study, taken as a whole, reports: Relatively rare in peripheral blood, disease-linked clones were also CD8+. The authors reported significant enrichment of disease-linked clones in matched ankylosing spondylitis synovial fluid. It appeared that ankylosing spondylitis blood was characterized by a TCR beta motif of about 8 highly homologous variants. Earlier authors reported some of these motif variants in reactive arthritis synovial fluid and blood.

With molecular barcodes, quantitative 5'-RACE was used to make the TCR beta libraries. TCRdb re-analysed the 5' RACE reads in MiXCR, keeping a single row per CDR3 protein. The profile shows about 220,000 distinct CDR3 sequences, about 16% of them singletons. In regard to this clonotype: The antigen is not known.

Germline CDR1 and CDR2: MNHNS and SASEGT. The length of the CDR3 is 14 residues. V gave up 6 bases and J gave up 2 bases, with 11 bases separating them. V and J are TRBV6-1 and TRBJ1-5, with D tentatively TRBD1 (5 bases). The material sequenced was blood, either unsorted or a sorted T cell fraction (not recorded which). The sequence came from a male donor with ankylosing spondylitis. The CDR3 DNA sequence: TGTGCCAGCAGCTCAGGGAGTGGCAATCAGCCCCAGCATTTT. Its translation: CASSSGSGNQPQHF.